The 9 T cell receptor beta chains in this list originate from one sample, sequenced in a study of post-analysis software for immune sequencing data. Study-wide results and caveats: There were five TRBV segments more frequent in patients than controls, and TRBV5-6, TRBV5-1 and TRBV20-1 were among them.

Their target antigens are unknown. Researchers reported that TCR beta cDNA libraries carried unique molecular identifiers. Using its own MiXCR run on the PCR reads, TCRdb lists one record per CDR3 protein. The repertoire consists of roughly 800,000 distinct CDR3 sequences, with roughly 50% occurring once and the leading ten covering roughly 4.9%. The sequencing input was blood. Receptors originate from a girl aged 10 to 17 with multiple sclerosis.

A few counts support this clonotype. This chain joins TRBV29-1 and TRBJ2-5, with 11 bases aligning to TRBD1. J lost 3 bases, V lost 6 bases, and 6 bases had no gene match. From germline, CDR1 is SQVTM and CDR2 ANQGSEA. The CDR3 loop spans 14 amino acids. CDR3 loop: CSVAGTGGKETQYF. The CDR3 region has the DNA TGCAGCGTCGCCGGGACAGGGGGGAAAGAGACCCAGTACTTC.

This clonotype was recorded only once. The CDR3 reads CAWSVMADTQYF. The CDR3 coding sequence is TGTGCCTGGAGTGTGATGGCAGATACGCAGTATTTT. This chain links TRBV30 with TRBJ2-3; no definite D call. V dropped 0 bases and J dropped 4 bases, with 5 bases sitting between them. The CDR3 totals 12 residues. Germline V CDR1 and CDR2: GTSNPN, SVGIG (reference sequence).

The chain links TRBV5-1 to TRBJ1-4, with D unresolved. Germline V gene data show CDR1 as SGHRS and CDR2 as YFSETQ. V dropped 4 bases and J dropped 7 bases, with 11 bases sitting between them. This CDR3 spans 13 amino acids. This CDR3 reads CASSPLTGEKLFF. The DNA for the CDR3 is TGCGCCAGCAGCCCCTTGACGGGTGAAAAACTGTTTTTT. The full variable domain, its missing parts supplied by reference TRBV5-1 and TRBJ1-4, is KAGVTQTPRYLIKTRGQQVTLSCSPISGHRSVSWYQQTPGQGLQFLFEYFSETQRNKGNFPGRFSGRQFSNSRSEMNVSTLELGDSALYLCASSPLTGEKLFFGSGTQLSVL.

The table lists this clonotype with a few counts. The rearrangement uses TRBV24-1 and TRBJ1-2, with D possibly matching TRBD1 (6 bases). CDR3 size: 12 residues. CDR1 is KGHDR and CDR2 is SFDVKD in the germline V gene. Trimming cost V 7 bases and J 10 bases, with 15 bases left between them. The CDR3 bases are TGTGCCACCAGCGTCGAGGACAGCTACTACACCTTC. As protein: CATSVEDSYYTF.

This clonotype was seen a few times. The chain joins TRBV20-1 to TRBJ1-2; D uncertain. Trimming removed 0 bases at V and 7 bases at J, with 12 bases between. This CDR3 comprises 13 residues. CDR1 is DFQATT and CDR2 is SNEGSKA in the germline V gene (reference sequence). CDR3: CSARDMEIGGYTF. CDR3 bases: TGCAGTGCTAGAGATATGGAGATCGGTGGCTACACCTTC.

This chain connects TRBV7-2 to TRBJ2-3; D uncertain. The germline CDR1 and CDR2 sequences are SGHTA and FQGNSA. The CDR3 is made up of 16 amino acids. V was pared by 3 bases and J by 0 bases, with 13 bases between. The CDR3 sequence is CASSLQASTSTDTQYF. CDR3 coding DNA: TGTGCCAGCAGCTTGCAGGCATCAACTAGCACAGATACGCAGTATTTT.

This clonotype has just a few counts. This sequence joins TRBV18 and TRBJ2-5; D remains ambiguous. CDR1 is KGHSH, CDR2 LQKENI, per germline. The CDR3 length is 13 residues. Trimming stripped 6 bases from V and 2 bases from J, with 10 bases between. CDR3 protein: CASSSSIQETQYF. The CDR3 bases are TGTGCCAGCTCTAGCAGTATTCAAGAGACCCAGTACTTC.

The V call is TRBV18, the J call TRBJ1-2; maybe TRBD1 (5 bases). The germline V and J ends were trimmed by 3 bases and 4 bases, with 15 bases remaining between them. Germline CDR1 and CDR2: KGHSH and LQKENI. The CDR3 has 15 amino acids. The CDR3 DNA reads TGTGCCAGCTCACCCCAAAGGGGAAGCCCCTATGGCTACACCTTC. This gives the protein CASSPQRGSPYGYTF.

This clonotype was found many times. The gene calls are TRBV5-1 and TRBJ2-1; possible D gene TRBD2, 5 bases. The ends were cut back, 1 base at V and 5 bases at J, with 7 bases in the middle. CDR1 and CDR2 from the germline V gene are SGHRS and YFSETQ. CDR3 size: 13 residues. The DNA for the CDR3 is TGCGCCAGCAGCTTGACCGGGAACAATGAGCAGTTCTTC. The encoded protein is CASSLTGNNEQFF.